Sequencing of this T cell receptor beta chain was carried out in a study of OX40 agonist ivuxolimab in advanced cancers. Study results and caveats: At 0.1 to 3.0 mg/kg, clonal expansion of CD4+ and CD8+ blood T cells had occurred by week 6. Partial responders receiving 0.1-3.0 mg/kg showed among the lowest clonal expansion.

CDR1 SEHNR and CDR2 FQNEAQ come from the germline V gene (reference sequence). The CDR3 is 16 amino acids. V dropped 6 bases and J dropped 1 base, with 18 bases sitting between them. This clone was counted a single time. Its antigen is not known. Measured with immunoSEQ multiplex PCR; TCRdb has only the in-frame clones, and not every one. The data hold about 36,000 clones, with around 84% observed a single time. This clonotype originated in an adult with an advanced solid tumor such as melanoma, head and neck, liver or kidney cancer. V and J are TRBV7-9 and TRBJ1-1; the D gene is possibly TRBD1 (6 bases). This material consisted of CD4+ or CD8+ T cells sorted from blood, taken in a trial of the OX40 agonist ivuxolimab. CDR3 loop: CASSFQMGGPNTEAFF. Here the CDR3 DNA reads TGTGCCAGCAGTTTCCAAATGGGGGGCCCGAACACTGAAGCTTTCTTT. The complete variable domain, with remaining parts taken from reference TRBV7-9 and TRBJ1-1, reads DTGVSQNPRHKITKRGQNVTFRCDPISEHNRLYWYRQTLGQGPEFLTYFQNEAQLEKSRLLSDRFSAERPKGSFSTLEIQRTEQGDSAMYLCASSFQMGGPNTEAFFGQGTRLTVV.